This T cell receptor (beta chain) was sequenced in a study of T cell responses to AZD1222 COVID-19 vaccine. Germline V CDR1 and CDR2: SGHTA, FQGTGA. The CDR3 runs to 14 residues. Trimming cost V 6 bases and J 3 bases, with 13 bases left between them. Study-level findings and limits: There were mostly white British donors and more females than males, and clonal diversity was possibly underestimated. Nearly half of spike-specific TCRs reportedly go after variant regions that carry no mutations. Spike was spanned by vaccine-associated CD4 TCRs, which were dominant at 160-218 and 743-854. Following two doses of AZD1222, Spike-specific TCR breadth and depth rose.

Clones were read by immunoSEQ multiplex PCR, and TCRdb kept only the in-frame ones, dropping some. The sample includes 100,000 or so clones, about 89% seen only once; the top ten take around 3.8%. This clone is a singleton in its sample. The antigen remains unidentified. The origin of this receptor is an adult in good health. Sample: peripheral blood, taken on day 0 of MenACWY control vaccination. The rearrangement joins TRBV7-3 to TRBJ2-3; TRBD1 might be the D (7 bases). CDR3 protein: CASRRDSYTDTQYF. The DNA for the CDR3 is TGTGCCAGCAGGCGGGACAGTTATACAGATACGCAGTATTTT.